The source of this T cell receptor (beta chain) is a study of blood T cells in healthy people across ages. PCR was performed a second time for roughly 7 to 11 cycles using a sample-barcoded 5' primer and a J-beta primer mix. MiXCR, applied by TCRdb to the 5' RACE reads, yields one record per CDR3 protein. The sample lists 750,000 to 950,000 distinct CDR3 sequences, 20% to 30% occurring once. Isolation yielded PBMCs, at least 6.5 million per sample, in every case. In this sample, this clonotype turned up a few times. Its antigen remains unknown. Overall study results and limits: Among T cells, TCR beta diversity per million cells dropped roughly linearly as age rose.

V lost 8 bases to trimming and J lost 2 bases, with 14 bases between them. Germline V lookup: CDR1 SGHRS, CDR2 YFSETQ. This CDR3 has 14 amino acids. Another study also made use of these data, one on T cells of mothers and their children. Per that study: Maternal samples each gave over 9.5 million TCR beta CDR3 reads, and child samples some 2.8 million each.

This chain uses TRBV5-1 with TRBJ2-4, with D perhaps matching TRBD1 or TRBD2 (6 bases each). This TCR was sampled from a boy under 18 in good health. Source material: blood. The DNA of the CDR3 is TGCGCCAGGTGCCCCGGGGGCCCCAAAAACATTCAGTACTTC. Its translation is CARCPGGPKNIQYF. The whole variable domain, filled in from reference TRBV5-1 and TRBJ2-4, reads KAGVTQTPRYLIKTRGQQVTLSCSPISGHRSVSWYQQTPGQGLQFLFEYFSETQRNKGNFPGRFSGRQFSNSRSEMNVSTLELGDSALYLCARCPGGPKNIQYFGAGTRLSVL.